These 5 T cell receptor beta chains share one sample of origin, sequenced in a study of blood T cells in healthy people across ages. Sample-barcoded 5' priming and a J-beta primer mix drove a second PCR of about 6 to 12 cycles. MiXCR was run by TCRdb on the 5' RACE reads, yielding one entry per CDR3 protein. Of about 1.8 million distinct CDR3 sequences listed, 49% are singletons. Sequenced input: blood. These receptor sequences come from a woman aged 40 to 50 in good health.

The chain is built from TRBV20-1 and TRBJ2-6; D is possibly TRBD2 (6 bases). The CDR3 runs 17 residues. Germline values: CDR1 DFQATT, CDR2 SNEGSKA (reference sequence). V lost 0 bases and J 0 bases, leaving 12 bases between the germline ends. The chain's CDR3 is CSARDAGFPSGANVLTF. CDR3 nucleotide sequence: TGCAGTGCTAGAGACGCGGGGTTTCCCTCTGGGGCCAACGTCCTGACTTTC.

There are a few counts of this clonotype. V gene TRBV12-3 or TRBV12-4 combines with J gene TRBJ2-7; D could derive from TRBD1 or TRBD2 (5 bases each). CDR3 length equals 15 residues. V was pared by 4 bases and J by 3 bases, with 16 bases between. The CDR3: CASSSRGKNFYEQYF. The CDR3 DNA sequence: TGTGCCAGCAGTTCGAGGGGCAAGAATTTCTACGAGCAGTACTTC.

This sequence joins TRBV20-1 and TRBJ2-1; the match to TRBD1 covers 10 bases. The CDR3 has 16 residues. Trimming cost V 2 bases and J 6 bases; bases outside gene matches: 10. CDR1 is DFQATT, CDR2 SNEGSKA, per germline (reference sequence). Here the CDR3 DNA reads TGCAGTGCTAGACTTTCCGGGACAGGGGCGGGCAATGAGCAGTTCTTC. This encodes CSARLSGTGAGNEQFF.

The chain has TRBV3-1 and TRBJ2-6; D gene uncertain. Deletions cut 1 base from V and 0 bases from J, with 16 bases between. Germline CDR1 is LGHDT and CDR2 is YNNKEL (reference sequence). This CDR3 spans 19 amino acids. CDR3 sequence: CASSQGTVRTPSGANVLTF. In DNA form, the CDR3 reads TGTGCCAGCAGCCAAGGCACAGTTCGCACCCCCTCTGGGGCCAACGTCCTGACTTTC.

In its sample, this clonotype was seen a few times. The chain joins TRBV20-1 to TRBJ2-7, with unresolved D. This CDR3 is 15 amino acids long. Trimming removed 0 bases from V and 2 bases from J, with 14 bases in between. From germline, CDR1 is DFQATT and CDR2 SNEGSKA (reference sequence). CDR3 residues: CSARDEGNPPYEQYF. The CDR3 region has the DNA TGCAGTGCTAGAGATGAAGGCAACCCACCCTACGAGCAGTACTTC.